Shown below are 10 T cell receptor beta chains from a single sample sequenced in a study of blood T cell repertoires in COVID-19. Sequencing used immunoSEQ multiplex PCR; TCRdb keeps in-frame clones, though not all of them. Among a few hundred thousand clones listed, 85% to 90% were seen once. The sample was peripheral blood. The receptors shown here come from a woman in her 30s with COVID-19, enrolled during active disease.

V gene TRBV27 combines with J gene TRBJ2-1; 14 bases align to TRBD2. Germline CDR1 is MNHEY and CDR2 is SMNVEV (reference sequence). The junction had 7 bases not matched to a gene; V was cut back by 5 bases and J by 10 bases. This CDR3 spans 15 amino acids. CDR3 sequence: CASSSGLAGGDEQFF. In nucleotides, the CDR3 is TGTGCCAGCAGTAGCGGACTAGCGGGGGGAGACGAGCAGTTCTTC.

The chain links TRBV27 to TRBJ1-5, with 8 bases fitting TRBD1. The V segment lost 0 bases and the J segment 10 bases; nucleotides outside the gene matches: 5. Germline V gives CDR1 MNHEY, CDR2 SMNVEV (reference sequence). CDR3 length: 14 residues. In DNA, the CDR3 is TGTGCCAGCAGTTTATCGGACAGGGTAATCCCCCAGCATTTT. It yields the protein CASSLSDRVIPQHF.

The chain recombines TRBV11-3 with TRBJ1-1; 9 bases align to TRBD1. Trimming removed 5 bases from V and 5 bases from J; junction bases left unmatched: 12. The CDR3 extends over 16 amino acids. Germline CDR1 and CDR2: SGHNT and YENEEA. CDR3 DNA sequence: TGTGCCAGCAGCCCCCCCCCGGGACAGGGAAAAACTGAAGCTTTCTTT. Translation: CASSPPPGQGKTEAFF.

The chain is built from TRBV20-1 and TRBJ2-7, with a possible D match to TRBD1 (7 bases). CDR1 DFQATT and CDR2 SNEGSKA come from the germline V gene (reference sequence). Trimming left V 3 bases short and J 7 bases short, with 10 bases between. This CDR3 is built from 11 residues. CDR3 protein: CSARQGGEQYF. The CDR3 nucleotides read TGCAGTGCTAGGCAGGGGGGAGAGCAGTACTTC.

The CDR3 nucleotides are TGTGCCAGCAGCCAAGCCGGACTAGCTAGTCCAGATACGCAGTATTTT. It translates to CASSQAGLASPDTQYF. V is TRBV3-1 (or the pseudogene TRBV3-2) and J is TRBJ2-3, with 8 nucleotides matching TRBD2. Germline V CDR1 and CDR2: LGHDT, YNNKEL (reference sequence). Trimming removed 1 base from V and 4 bases from J; junction bases left unmatched: 7. This CDR3 is 16 amino acids long.

V and J are TRBV5-6 and TRBJ1-2; no reliable D call. The CDR3 has 12 residues. With 2 bases removed from V and 7 bases from J, the gap between germline ends came to 9 bases. Per germline, CDR1 SGHDT and CDR2 YYEEEE. This CDR3 reads CASSFFEAGYTF. DNA of the CDR3: TGTGCCAGCAGCTTCTTCGAGGCTGGCTACACCTTC.

The chain employs TRBV5-5 and TRBJ1-6; the match to TRBD1 covers 9 bases. This CDR3 spans 15 amino acids. Trimming removed 0 bases from V and 9 bases from J; junction bases left unmatched: 4. Germline lookup yields CDR1 SGHKS and CDR2 YYEKEE (reference sequence). The DNA for the CDR3 is TGTGCCAGCAGCTTGGCTGGGACAGGGACTTCACCCCTCCACTTT. This translates into CASSLAGTGTSPLHF.

This clone was detected only once. The chain combines TRBV3-1 (or the pseudogene TRBV3-2) with TRBJ1-1; TRBD1 aligns across 8 bases. The J segment lost 3 bases and the V segment lost 4 bases, leaving 7 bases of the junction unmatched. CDR1 is LGHDT, CDR2 YNNKEL, per germline (reference sequence). The CDR3 spans 15 residues. The CDR3 DNA sequence: TGTGCCAGCAGCCCTGGACAGGGCCGGGACACTGAAGCTTTCTTT. Residues: CASSPGQGRDTEAFF.

This chain connects TRBV19 to TRBJ1-2, with D uncertain. V gave up 3 bases and J gave up 8 bases, with 10 bases separating them. The CDR3 is made up of 12 amino acids. Germline V gives CDR1 LNHDA, CDR2 SQIVND (reference sequence). CDR3 amino acids: CASSILGSGYTF. The CDR3 DNA is TGTGCCAGTAGTATTTTGGGGAGCGGCTACACCTTC.

This chain connects TRBV27 to TRBJ2-1; perhaps TRBD2 as D (7 bases). The V end lost 2 bases, the J end lost 7 bases, and 12 bases lay between the germline ends. Germline V CDR1 and CDR2: MNHEY, SMNVEV (reference sequence). The CDR3 consists of 14 residues. CDR3 protein: CASSLAGAFNEQFF. The CDR3, as DNA: TGTGCCAGCAGTTTAGCGGGGGCATTTAATGAGCAGTTCTTC.